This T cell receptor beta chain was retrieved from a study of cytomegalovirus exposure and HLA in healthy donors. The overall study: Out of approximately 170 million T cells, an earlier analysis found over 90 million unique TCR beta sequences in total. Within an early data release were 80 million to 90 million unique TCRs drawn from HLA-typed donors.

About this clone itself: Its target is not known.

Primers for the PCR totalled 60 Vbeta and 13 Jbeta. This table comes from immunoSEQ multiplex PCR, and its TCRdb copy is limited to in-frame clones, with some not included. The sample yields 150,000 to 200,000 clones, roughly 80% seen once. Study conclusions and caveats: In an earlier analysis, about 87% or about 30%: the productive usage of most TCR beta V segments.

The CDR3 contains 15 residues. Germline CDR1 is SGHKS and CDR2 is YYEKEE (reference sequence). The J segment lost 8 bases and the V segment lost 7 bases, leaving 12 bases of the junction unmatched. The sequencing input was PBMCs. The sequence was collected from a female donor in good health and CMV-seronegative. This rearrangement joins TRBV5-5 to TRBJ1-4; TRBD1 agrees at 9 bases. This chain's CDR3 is CASFRTTGGDEKLFF. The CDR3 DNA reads TGTGCCAGCTTCCGAACTACAGGGGGCGACGAAAAACTGTTTTTT.